These T cell receptor beta chains were read from a single sample in a study of beta chain features in type 1 diabetes. Data came from immunoSEQ multiplex PCR; TCRdb stores just in-frame clones and leaves some out. The data show about 190,000 clones, 6.5% to 8.5% seen once. Sequenced input: central memory CD4+ T cells from blood. The receptors were sampled from a man aged 18 to 30 with type 1 diabetes. Both conserved end residues are part of each CDR3. A D gene is named only where the DNA matches it firmly. Clone size is given for some rows only: seen once, a few or many times, or a class if the clone is expanded.

J gene,V gene,D gene,clone size,CDR3 protein,CDR3 DNA
TRBJ2-5,TRBV11-2,TRBD1,NA,CASRGQGVPRETQYF,TGTGCCAGCAGAGGACAGGGAGTACCGAGGGAGACCCAGTACTTC
TRBJ2-7,TRBV14,TRBD1,NA,CASSRQGPEQYF,TGTGCCAGCAGCCGACAGGGCCCAGAGCAGTACTTC
TRBJ1-5,TRBV5-1,NA,NA,CASSSDGQPNQPQHF,TGCGCCAGCAGCTCGGACGGACAGCCTAATCAGCCCCAGCATTTT
TRBJ2-1,TRBV9,TRBD1,NA,CASSLTGASYEQFF,TGTGCCAGCAGCCTGACAGGGGCATCATATGAGCAGTTCTTC
TRBJ2-7,TRBV12-5,NA,NA,CASGLVGASGLPYEQYF,TGTGCTAGTGGTTTGGTTGGGGCCAGCGGGCTTCCCTACGAGCAGTACTTC
TRBJ2-3,TRBV27,TRBD2,NA,CASRQLAADTQYF,TGTGCCAGCAGGCAACTAGCGGCAGATACGCAGTATTTT
TRBJ2-1,TRBV5-1,NA,NA,CASSLIGGGLGNEQFF,TGCGCCAGCAGCTTGATTGGGGGAGGACTTGGGAATGAGCAGTTCTTC
TRBJ1-6,TRBV25-1,NA,NA,CASSENWNSPLHF,TGTGCCAGCAGTGAAAACTGGAATTCACCCCTCCACTTT
TRBJ2-1,TRBV7-2,TRBD2,NA,CASSFSSGGSYNEQFF,TGTGCCAGCAGCTTCTCTAGCGGGGGCTCCTACAATGAGCAGTTCTTC
TRBJ2-7,TRBV18,NA,few,CASSPTAAYEQYF,TGTGCCAGCTCACCTACCGCGGCCTACGAGCAGTACTTC
TRBJ2-1,TRBV5-1,TRBD2,few,CASSSWTSDNNEQFF,TGCGCCAGCAGCTCGTGGACTAGCGACAACAATGAGCAGTTCTTC
TRBJ1-1,TRBV29-1,NA,many,CSALRGNTEAFF,TGCAGCGCTCTCAGGGGGAACACTGAAGCTTTCTTT
TRBJ2-5,TRBV15,TRBD1,NA,CATRVTGLGTQYF,TGTGCCACCAGGGTGACAGGGTTGGGGACCCAGTACTTC
TRBJ2-1,TRBV7-9,NA,many,CASSLSSNEQFF,TGTGCCAGCAGCTTATCATCCAATGAGCAGTTCTTC
TRBJ2-3,TRBV5-1,TRBD2,few,CASSLASAGGADTQYF,TGCGCCAGCAGCTTGGCCTCAGCGGGGGGAGCAGATACGCAGTATTTT
TRBJ2-2,TRBV6-6,NA,few,CASTPTGNTGELFF,TGTGCCAGCACCCCAACAGGGAACACCGGGGAGCTGTTTTTT
TRBJ2-1,TRBV29-1,NA,NA,CSVEGWGEDEQFF,TGCAGCGTTGAAGGGTGGGGGGAGGATGAGCAGTTCTTC
TRBJ1-2,TRBV10-3,TRBD1,NA,CAISEAGGQYGYTF,TGTGCCATCAGTGAGGCAGGGGGCCAATATGGCTACACCTTC
TRBJ2-7,TRBV6-5,NA,NA,CASSYSIWGPQYF,TGTGCCAGCAGTTACTCGATATGGGGGCCTCAGTACTTC
TRBJ2-1,TRBV29-1,TRBD1,NA,CSAPGQGAPRESNEQFF,TGCAGCGCACCGGGACAGGGGGCACCACGGGAGTCGAATGAGCAGTTCTTC
TRBJ1-2,TRBV18,TRBD1,few,CASSPVQGSYGYTF,TGTGCCAGCTCACCGGTACAGGGGAGCTATGGCTACACCTTC
TRBJ2-7,TRBV11-2,NA,NA,CASSLDPGDEQYF,TGTGCCAGCAGCTTAGACCCAGGGGACGAGCAGTACTTC
TRBJ1-5,TRBV5-4,NA,NA,CASSFAGNNQPQHF,TGTGCCAGCAGCTTCGCCGGGAACAATCAGCCCCAGCATTTT
TRBJ2-4,TRBV2,NA,few,CASSPLGGAKNIQYF,TGTGCCAGCAGCCCACTCGGGGGTGCCAAAAACATTCAGTACTTC
TRBJ1-1,TRBV5-1,NA,NA,CASSHAGLQNTEAFF,TGCGCCAGCAGCCATGCGGGACTTCAGAACACTGAAGCTTTCTTT
TRBJ2-6,TRBV25-1,NA,NA,CASSDLGTSSGANVLTF,TGTGCCAGCAGTGACCTGGGGACATCGTCTGGGGCCAACGTCCTGACTTTC
TRBJ2-7,TRBV6-1,TRBD1,few,CASPEGQGLYEQYF,TGTGCCAGCCCGGAGGGACAGGGATTATACGAGCAGTACTTC
TRBJ2-7,TRBV18,TRBD2,NA,CASSLAGDFSYEQYF,TGTGCCAGCTCGCTAGCGGGGGATTTCTCCTACGAGCAGTACTTC
TRBJ2-3,TRBV7-2,TRBD2,NA,CASSLRGLSGRATQYF,TGTGCCAGCAGCTTAAGAGGGTTGAGCGGGAGGGCGACGCAGTATTTT
TRBJ2-7,TRBV2,NA,NA,CASTAWDIPEQYF,TGTGCCAGCACAGCCTGGGACATTCCCGAGCAGTACTTC
TRBJ1-4,TRBV15,NA,NA,CATSRGRGTNEKLFF,TGTGCCACCAGCAGAGGAAGGGGAACTAATGAAAAACTGTTTTTT
TRBJ1-2,TRBV7-9,TRBD1,NA,CASSPATGRYGYTF,TGTGCCAGCAGCCCGGCGACAGGGCGCTATGGCTACACCTTC
TRBJ2-5,TRBV13,NA,NA,CASSLGPGSRETQYF,TGTGCCAGCAGCTTAGGTCCGGGGAGCCGAGAGACCCAGTACTTC
TRBJ2-3,TRBV4-3,NA,NA,CASSQVVGGDTQYF,TGCGCCAGCAGCCAAGTCGTTGGGGGGGATACGCAGTATTTT
TRBJ2-4,TRBV15,NA,many,CATRPTWANIQYF,TGTGCCACCAGACCGACCTGGGCAAACATTCAGTACTTC
TRBJ1-2,TRBV15,NA,NA,CATSSDSFHYTF,TGTGCCACCAGCAGTGACAGTTTTCACTACACCTTC
TRBJ2-1,TRBV7-9,TRBD1,few,CASSLLGTGGCFF,TGTGCCAGCAGCTTACTCGGGACAGGGGGTTGTTTCTTC
TRBJ1-2,TRBV15,NA,few,CATSRGQGTNGYTF,TGTGCCACCAGCAGAGGTCAGGGAACGAATGGCTACACCTTC
TRBJ2-2,TRBV19,NA,few,CASTEWTLANTGELFF,TGTGCCAGTACGGAATGGACACTCGCGAACACCGGGGAGCTGTTTTTT
TRBJ2-3,TRBV30,TRBD2,NA,CAWSPSGGSTDTQYF,TGTGCCTGGAGCCCTAGCGGGGGGAGCACAGATACGCAGTATTTT
TRBJ2-7,TRBV7-2,TRBD2,NA,CASSLTSGNEQYF,TGTGCCAGCAGCTTAACTAGCGGGAACGAGCAGTACTTC
TRBJ2-6,TRBV7-9,NA,NA,CASSGLVSGANVLTF,TGTGCCAGCAGCGGGCTGGTCTCTGGGGCCAACGTCCTGACTTTC
TRBJ2-5,TRBV9,TRBD1,few,CASRRGTGVQETQYF,TGTGCCAGCAGGAGGGGTACAGGGGTGCAAGAGACCCAGTACTTC
TRBJ1-2,TRBV7-2,NA,few,CASSSNYGYTF,TGTGCCAGCAGCTCCAATTATGGCTACACCTTC
TRBJ2-7,TRBV11-2,TRBD2,NA,CASSTYLADEQYF,TGTGCCAGCAGCACCTACCTAGCGGACGAGCAGTACTTC
TRBJ1-5,TRBV19,TRBD1,NA,CASSMGQGDGSQHF,TGTGCCAGTAGTATGGGGCAGGGGGACGGGTCCCAGCATTTT
TRBJ2-7,TRBV27,NA,NA,CASSLTSSYEQYF,TGTGCCAGCAGTTTAACTAGCTCCTACGAGCAGTACTTC
TRBJ2-4,TRBV19,TRBD1,few,CASSIGYGQGVVQYF,TGTGCCAGTAGTATAGGCTACGGACAGGGAGTCGTTCAGTACTTC
TRBJ2-5,TRBV9,TRBD2,many,CASSVGGTSGVQETQYF,TGTGCCAGCAGCGTAGGGGGGACTAGCGGGGTCCAAGAGACCCAGTACTTC
TRBJ1-1,TRBV7-9,NA,few,CASSFGDMTEAFF,TGTGCCAGCAGCTTCGGGGACATGACTGAAGCTTTCTTT
TRBJ1-1,TRBV5-4,TRBD1,few,CASSFQGGEDEAFF,TGTGCCAGCAGCTTTCAGGGGGGCGAGGATGAAGCTTTCTTT
TRBJ2-3,TRBV5-1,NA,few,CASSGLSTDTQYF,TGCGCCAGCAGCGGACTTAGCACAGATACGCAGTATTTT
TRBJ1-4,TRBV7-9,NA,NA,CASSLDLSRRLFF,TGTGCCAGCAGCTTAGATCTCTCTAGACGACTGTTTTTT
TRBJ2-5,TRBV5-1,TRBD2,few,CASSTGTKPRGETQYF,TGCGCCAGCAGCACGGGGACCAAACCGCGGGGGGAGACCCAGTACTTC
TRBJ2-5,TRBV6-1,TRBD2,NA,CASSEAVVGTKGTQYF,TGTGCCAGCAGTGAAGCGGTAGTAGGGACTAAGGGGACCCAGTACTTC
TRBJ2-3,TRBV4-2,TRBD2,NA,CASSQAAGVGTDTQYF,TGTGCCAGCAGCCAAGCTGCGGGGGTGGGTACAGATACGCAGTATTTT
TRBJ1-2,TRBV9,NA,NA,CASSVGSGNYGYTF,TGTGCCAGCAGCGTAGGCTCGGGGAACTATGGCTACACCTTC
TRBJ2-1,TRBV7-6,TRBD2,NA,CASSLAPVAGGPNEQFF,TGTGCCAGCAGCTTAGCGCCGGTAGCGGGAGGGCCCAATGAGCAGTTCTTC
TRBJ1-5,TRBV4-2,NA,NA,CASSPGVTFNQPQHF,TGTGCCAGCAGCCCCGGGGTCACCTTCAATCAGCCCCAGCATTTT